The clone carrying this TCR beta chain was counted a few times. The CDR3 extends over 15 amino acids. CDR1 LNHDA and CDR2 SQIVND come from the germline V gene (reference sequence). With 5 bases removed from V and 1 base from J, the gap between germline ends came to 15 bases. The data are from a study of T-cell memory formation after mild COVID-19. Using constant-segment primers, 5'RACE produced TCR alpha and TCR beta cDNA libraries carrying sample barcodes and UMIs. A single record per CDR3 protein comes from TCRdb applying MiXCR to the 5' RACE reads. The table records fewer than 450,000 distinct CDR3 sequences, about 24% of them present only once.

The chain recombines TRBV19 with TRBJ2-7; perhaps TRBD1 as D (6 bases). What was sequenced was PBMCs or a T cell subset sorted from them (not recorded which). The sequence derives from an adult woman who had mild COVID-19 (a few samples of this study predate the infection). Cell type and time point are not known. CDR3 in amino acids: CASSALATGSYEQYF. The CDR3 DNA reads as TGTGCCAGTAGTGCCCTCGCCACAGGGTCCTACGAGCAGTACTTC. The variable domain in full, completed from reference TRBV19 and TRBJ2-7, reads DGGITQSPKYLFRKEGQNVTLSCEQNLNHDAMYWYRQDPGQGLRLIYYSQIVNDFQKGDIAEGYSVSREKKESFPLTVTSAQKNPTAFYLCASSALATGSYEQYFGPGTRLTVT.